This T cell receptor (beta chain) was found in a study of cytomegalovirus exposure and HLA in healthy donors. Study-level background: Inside one of the first data releases sat around 86 million unique TCRs taken from HLA-typed donors. Around 77% of around 400 genotyped donors fell in the Caucasian-associated ancestry cluster.

The PCR used 60 Vbeta and 13 Jbeta primers. Sequenced by immunoSEQ multiplex PCR; TCRdb stores in-frame clones only, minus some. The sample lists about 72,000 clones, roughly 78% seen once, with roughly 2% in the top ten. This clone occurred a few times. The CDR3 extends over 15 amino acids. Germline V CDR1 and CDR2: SGHTA, FQGNSA. Deletions cut 3 bases from V and 7 bases from J, with 15 bases between. This TCR came from a man in his late teens or twenties in good health and CMV-seronegative. The chain is built from TRBV7-2 and TRBJ1-4; the D gene is possibly TRBD1 (6 bases). Sample: PBMCs. The CDR3, as DNA: TGTGCCAGCAGCTTCATCACAGGGTATAGTGAAAAACTGTTTTTT. This encodes CASSFITGYSEKLFF.